This TCR beta chain comes out of a study of blood T cell repertoires in COVID-19. The overall study: Both acute and convalescent COVID-19 samples were obtained from the United States, Italy and Spain. From T cells, B-cell-depleted T cells, or PBMCs came the material, which was cDNA or gDNA.

This CDR3 is built from 14 residues. V lost 2 bases and J lost 1, with 8 bases in between. CDR1 KGHSH and CDR2 LQKENI come from the germline V gene. As originally analysed: Amplification from reference gene primers served as the basis for estimated nucleated cell counts. Profiled with immunoSEQ multiplex PCR; TCRdb holds only in-frame clones, not every one. The DNA gave D and trimming, while V, J and clone size come from that table. The profile shows roughly 100,000 clones, around 90% of them singletons. This sequence was found in a man aged 45-60 years with active COVID-19. Sequences were obtained from peripheral blood. The V gene is TRBV18, the J gene TRBJ1-1; the D gene is possibly TRBD1 (5 bases). Here the CDR3 reads CASSPDGGNTEAFF. The CDR3 nucleotides are TGTGCCAGCTCACCAGACGGGGGGAACACTGAAGCTTTCTTT.